These 22 T cell receptor beta chains share one sample of origin, sequenced in a study of early T cells in non-severe SARS-CoV-2 infection (dated by TCRdb to 2020 to 2023). The library was produced with 5' RACE. Instrument on record: NextSeq 500. The public reads were reanalyzed by TCRdb: fastp trimming at Q25, MiXCR alignment, in-frame beta chains only. Identical CDR3 proteins give one entry, which carries the most common genes and DNA. The sample table contains tens of thousands of distinct CDR3 sequences; only one count was recorded for approximately 5.9% of them. The top ten constitute 6% to 7% of the sample. Material: whole blood, obtained at baseline. These receptors came from an adult who was a healthcare worker with PCR-confirmed SARS-CoV-2 infection or an uninfected control (not recorded which).

This clonotype came up many times. V is TRBV5-1 and J is TRBJ2-2, with a tentative D call TRBD2 (5 bases). Germline assignment: CDR1 SGHRS and CDR2 YFSETQ. The V end lost 7 bases, the J end lost 4 bases, and 20 bases lay between the germline ends. This CDR3 region has 16 residues. The CDR3 sequence is CASCPSPLAGTGELFF. The CDR3, as DNA: TGCGCCAGCTGCCCTTCCCCCCTGGCGGGCACCGGGGAGCTGTTTTTT.

This clonotype was seen at least ten times. The rearrangement uses TRBV11-2 and TRBJ2-1; D is possibly TRBD1 (5 bases). The germline V and J ends were trimmed by 3 bases and 4 bases, with 10 bases remaining between them. This CDR3 comprises 14 residues. Germline V gene lookup returns CDR1 SGHAT and CDR2 FQNNGV. In nucleotides, the CDR3 is TGTGCCAGCAGCTTGGGGCCCGCTTACAATGAGCAGTTCTTC. Translating it yields CASSLGPAYNEQFF.

The chain links TRBV20-1 to TRBJ2-1, with TRBD2 as a possible D gene (5 bases). V was cut by 6 bases and J by 0 bases, with 12 bases left in between. Per germline, CDR1 DFQATT and CDR2 SNEGSKA (reference sequence). CDR3 length equals 14 residues. DNA of the CDR3: TGCAGTGCCGAGCTGGGAGTCTCCTACAATGAGCAGTTCTTC. It yields the protein CSAELGVSYNEQFF.

Regarding this clonotype: A read error is possible here, since a much larger clone lies one base away. V gene TRBV18 combines with J gene TRBJ1-1; D gene ambiguous. The V gene lost 3 bases and the J gene lost 11 bases, with 10 bases spanning the gap. CDR1 and CDR2 from the germline V gene are KGHSH and LQKENI. The CDR3 sequence is 11 residues long. The CDR3 spells CASSPGNDAFF. In DNA, the CDR3 is TGTGCCAGCTCACCGGGTAATGATGCTTTCTTT.

This clonotype was seen at least ten times. The rearrangement uses TRBV5-4 and TRBJ1-1; D is undetermined. V was cut by 0 bases and J by 7 bases, with 4 bases left in between. The CDR3 consists of 11 residues. Germline V gene sequence: CDR1 SGHNT, CDR2 YYREEE (reference sequence). The CDR3 protein is CASSLGVEAFF. The CDR3 DNA sequence: TGTGCCAGCAGCTTGGGAGTTGAAGCTTTCTTT.

This clonotype was counted at least ten times. The chain couples TRBV30 to TRBJ1-1; no firm D call. The V and J ends lost 3 bases and 1 base respectively, with 9 bases between them. The germline V gene has CDR1 GTSNPN and CDR2 SVGIG (reference sequence). The CDR3 is 13 amino acids. The CDR3 DNA reads TGTGCCTGGAGACGTGACACGAACACTGAAGCTTTCTTT. It encodes CAWRRDTNTEAFF.

In this sample, this clonotype turned up many times. The chain recombines TRBV28 with TRBJ2-4; no clear D gene. The CDR3 consists of 16 residues. Trimming shortened V by 3 bases and J by 0 bases, and 12 bases separated the two germline ends. Looked up from germline, CDR1 is MDHEN and CDR2 is SYDVKM. This CDR3 is CASSFRPVIAKNIQYF. CDR3 sequence (DNA): TGTGCCAGCAGTTTCCGCCCCGTTATAGCCAAAAACATTCAGTACTTC.

A single count supports this clonotype. The chain links TRBV5-1 to TRBJ1-1; D is ambiguous. The CDR3 has 12 amino acids. The V gene's germline CDR1 is SGHRS and CDR2 YFSETQ. The germline V and J ends were trimmed by 2 bases and 1 base, with 3 bases remaining between them. This CDR3 is CASSLQNTEAFF. The CDR3 coding sequence is TGCGCCAGCAGCTTACAGAACACTGAAGCTTTCTTT.

About this clonotype itself: A much larger clone is a single base away; this may be a read error. The V gene is TRBV5-1, the J gene TRBJ2-7; D remains unclear. The CDR3 is made up of 13 amino acids. V was trimmed by 1 base and J by 6 bases, leaving 11 bases between them. CDR1 and CDR2 (germline): SGHRS, YFSETQ. CDR3 DNA: TGCGCCAGCAGCTTGTGGAAACCAGGCGAGCAGTACTTC. This codes for CASSLWKPGEQYF.

This clonotype was found many times. This chain links TRBV10-3 with TRBJ2-1; 8 nucleotides line up with TRBD2. Germline assignment: CDR1 ENHRY and CDR2 SYGVKD. The J segment lost 2 bases and the V segment lost 6 bases, leaving 6 bases of the junction unmatched. The CDR3 has 15 amino acids. The CDR3 DNA sequence: TGTGCCATCAGGCCCCCGGGGGGGGCCTACAATGAGCAGTTCTTC. Translated, it gives CAIRPPGGAYNEQFF.

This clonotype was observed many times. The chain is built from TRBV24-1 and TRBJ2-7; perhaps TRBD1 as D (6 bases). Germline loops: CDR1 KGHDR, CDR2 SFDVKD. V was trimmed by 9 bases and J by 1 base, leaving 15 bases between them. The CDR3 consists of 14 residues. DNA for the CDR3: TGTGCCACCGCAACTCACACAGGGTCCTACGAGCAGTACGTC. Translating it yields CATATHTGSYEQYV.

This clonotype was recorded a few times. The genes are TRBV4-2 and TRBJ2-2, with TRBD2 matching 8 bases. The CDR3 covers 17 residues. Germline assignment: CDR1 LGHNA and CDR2 YNFKEQ. Losses at the gene ends were 5 bases for V and 1 base for J; bases not matched to a gene: 9. This CDR3 reads CASSSRGAGENTGELFF. The CDR3 nucleotides read TGTGCCAGCAGCTCGCGTGGAGCGGGAGAGAACACCGGGGAGCTGTTTTTT.

This clonotype was observed a handful of times. This sequence joins TRBV20-1 and TRBJ1-1, with D possibly TRBD1 on 6 matching bases. This CDR3 has 14 amino acids. With 2 bases removed from V and 1 base from J, the gap between germline ends came to 11 bases. The germline V gene encodes CDR1 DFQATT and CDR2 SNEGSKA (reference sequence). CDR3 in DNA: TGCAGTGCTAGAAACGCCAGGGGGAACACTGAAGCTTTCTTT. This gives the protein CSARNARGNTEAFF.

This clonotype was picked up many times. The genes are TRBV6-6 and TRBJ1-4, with D perhaps matching TRBD1 (6 bases). Germline loops: CDR1 MNHNY, CDR2 SVGAGI (reference sequence). The CDR3 is made up of 13 amino acids. Trimming cost V 2 bases and J 7 bases, with 8 bases left between them. The CDR3 sequence: CASSYRGVEKLFF. The CDR3 region has the DNA TGTGCCAGCAGTTACAGGGGGGTTGAAAAACTGTTTTTT.

This clonotype was seen repeatedly, ten times or more. The chain employs TRBV3-1 and TRBJ2-1; 10 bases are a match to TRBD2. Germline CDR1 LGHDT, CDR2 YNNKEL (reference sequence). V was clipped by 4 bases and J by 5 bases; unmatched bases: 11. This CDR3 is 17 amino acids long. CDR3 bases: TGTGCCAGCAGCCCCTTGTCCCTAGCGGGAGCGCACAATGAGCAGTTCTTC. Residues: CASSPLSLAGAHNEQFF.

Ten or more counts support this clonotype. The CDR3 nucleotides are TGTGCCAGCAGCTTGGTAGCGGGAGGATTCACAGATACGCAGTATTTT. Translating gives CASSLVAGGFTDTQYF. This chain joins TRBV5-4 and TRBJ2-3, with 10 bases identical to TRBD2. CDR3 length: 16 amino acids. Trimming removed 0 bases from V and 2 bases from J; junction bases left unmatched: 3. In germline, CDR1 is SGHNT, CDR2 YYREEE (reference sequence). Filled out from reference TRBV5-4 and TRBJ2-3, the complete variable domain reads ETGVTQSPTHLIKTRGQQVTLRCSSQSGHNTVSWYQQALGQGPQFIFQYYREEENGRGNFPPRFSGLQFPNYSSELNVNALELDDSALYLCASSLVAGGFTDTQYFGPGTRLTVL.

This clonotype was found many times. The rearrangement joins TRBV6-2 or TRBV6-3 to TRBJ2-7; 9 nucleotides align to TRBD2. CDR1 and CDR2 from the germline V gene are MNHEY and SVGEGT. J was trimmed by 0 bases and V by 7 bases; bases with no gene match: 7. The CDR3 extends over 15 amino acids. The CDR3 region has the DNA TGTGCCAGCAATCTGACTAGCGGCCGCTCCTACGAGCAGTACGTC. Amino acids: CASNLTSGRSYEQYV.

This clonotype was seen many times. This chain uses TRBV20-1 with TRBJ2-1, with D tentatively TRBD2 (5 bases). The CDR3 totals 11 residues. Germline CDR1 DFQATT, CDR2 SNEGSKA (reference sequence). V dropped 6 bases and J dropped 4 bases, with 7 bases sitting between them. The CDR3 DNA reads as TGCAGTGCGAGGGATTACAATGAGCAGTTCTTC. Protein: CSARDYNEQFF.

Many counts were recorded for this clonotype. This sequence joins TRBV18 and TRBJ2-1; a weak D match, TRBD2 (6 bases). CDR1 and CDR2 from the germline V gene are KGHSH and LQKENI. Trimming pared 6 bases from V and 8 bases from J, leaving 14 bases between. This CDR3 has 13 amino acids. The CDR3 loop reads CASSRSSGDEQFF. CDR3 bases: TGTGCCAGCTCGCGCTCCTCGGGGGATGAGCAGTTCTTC.

This clonotype was picked up a small number of times. The chain couples TRBV30 to TRBJ2-5; 11 bases match TRBD2. CDR3 length: 14 amino acids. The V gene's germline CDR1 is GTSNPN and CDR2 SVGIG (reference sequence). The trim removed 0 bases at V and 5 bases at J, leaving 2 bases unmatched. In DNA form, the CDR3 reads TGTGCCTGGAGTGTACTAGCGGGAGTGGAGACCCAGTACTTC. Its translation: CAWSVLAGVETQYF.

On this clonotype itself: Mismatch with germline at one junction end may stem from a read error. The chain carries TRBV28 and TRBJ2-1, with 10 bases fitting TRBD2. Germline V CDR1 and CDR2: MDHEN, SYDVKM. The CDR3 length is 16 residues. The chain's CDR3 is CASSMITSGKVYNEQF. The CDR3 bases are TGTGCCAGCAGTATGATCACTAGCGGGAAGGTCTACAATGAGCAGTTC. The full variable domain, completed using reference TRBV28 and TRBJ2-1, is DVKVTQSSRYLVKRTGEKVFLECVQDMDHENMFWYRQDPGLGLRLIYFSYDVKMKEKGDIPEGYSVSREKKERFSLILESASTNQTSMYLCASSMITSGKVYNEQFGPGTRLTVL.

The sample holds many counts of this clonotype. V usage is TRBV29-1 and J usage is TRBJ2-1; 8 nucleotides match TRBD2. This CDR3 is 18 amino acids long. Trimming at V came to 3 bases and at J to 0 bases, leaving 13 bases not matched to a gene. Per germline, CDR1 SQVTM and CDR2 ANQGSEA. The CDR3 DNA is TGCAGCGTTGATGGCCTTAGCGGGGTACGAGACTCCTACAATGAGCAGTTCTTC. Protein sequence: CSVDGLSGVRDSYNEQFF.